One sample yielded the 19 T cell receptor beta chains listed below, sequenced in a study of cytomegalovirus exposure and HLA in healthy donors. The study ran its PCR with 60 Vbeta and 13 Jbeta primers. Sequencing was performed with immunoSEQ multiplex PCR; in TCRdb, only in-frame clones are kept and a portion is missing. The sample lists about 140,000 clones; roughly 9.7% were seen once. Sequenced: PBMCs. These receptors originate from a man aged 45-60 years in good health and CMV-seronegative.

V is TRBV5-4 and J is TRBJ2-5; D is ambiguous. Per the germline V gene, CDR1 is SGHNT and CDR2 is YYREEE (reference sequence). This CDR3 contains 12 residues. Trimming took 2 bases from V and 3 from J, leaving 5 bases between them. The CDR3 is CASSFTKETQYF. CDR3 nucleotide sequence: TGTGCCAGCAGCTTTACTAAAGAGACCCAGTACTTC.

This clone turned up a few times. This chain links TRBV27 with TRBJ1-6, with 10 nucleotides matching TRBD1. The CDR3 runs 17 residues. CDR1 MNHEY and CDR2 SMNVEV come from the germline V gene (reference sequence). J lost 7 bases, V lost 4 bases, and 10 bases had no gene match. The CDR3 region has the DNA TGTGCCAGCAGTTATAAGGTGGGACAGGGGAACAATTCACCCCTCCACTTT. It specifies CASSYKVGQGNNSPLHF.

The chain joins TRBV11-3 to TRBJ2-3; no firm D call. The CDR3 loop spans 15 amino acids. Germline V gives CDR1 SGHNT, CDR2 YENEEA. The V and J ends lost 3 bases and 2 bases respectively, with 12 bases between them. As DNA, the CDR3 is TGTGCCAGCAGCTTCGGAGTAACCAACACAGATACGCAGTATTTT. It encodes CASSFGVTNTDTQYF.

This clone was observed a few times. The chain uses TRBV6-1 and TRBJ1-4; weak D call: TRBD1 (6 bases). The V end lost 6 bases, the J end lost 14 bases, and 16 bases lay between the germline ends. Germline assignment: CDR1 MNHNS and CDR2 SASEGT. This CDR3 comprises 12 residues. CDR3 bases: TGTGCCAGCAGAGGGACAATCCTTCCTCTGTTTTTT. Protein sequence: CASRGTILPLFF.

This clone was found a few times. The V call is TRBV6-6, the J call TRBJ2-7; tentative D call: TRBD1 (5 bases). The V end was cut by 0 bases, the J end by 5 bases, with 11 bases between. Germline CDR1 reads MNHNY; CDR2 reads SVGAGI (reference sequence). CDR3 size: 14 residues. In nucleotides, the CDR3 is TGTGCCAGCAGTTACTCGAATACAGGCCACGAGCAGTACTTC. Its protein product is CASSYSNTGHEQYF.

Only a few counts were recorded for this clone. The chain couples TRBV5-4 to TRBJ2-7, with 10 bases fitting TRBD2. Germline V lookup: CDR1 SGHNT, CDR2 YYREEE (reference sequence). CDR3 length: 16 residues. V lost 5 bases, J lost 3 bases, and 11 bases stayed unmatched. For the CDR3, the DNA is TGTGCCAGCAGTCCCACGGGGGCTAGCGGGGGCTACGAGCAGTACTTC. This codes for CASSPTGASGGYEQYF.

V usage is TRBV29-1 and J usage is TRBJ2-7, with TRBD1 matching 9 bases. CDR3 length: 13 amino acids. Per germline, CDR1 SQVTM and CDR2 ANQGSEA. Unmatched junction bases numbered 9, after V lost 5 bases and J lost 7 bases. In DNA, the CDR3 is TGCAGCGTTTCCGGGACAGGGAGGAAGGAGCAGTACTTC. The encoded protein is CSVSGTGRKEQYF.

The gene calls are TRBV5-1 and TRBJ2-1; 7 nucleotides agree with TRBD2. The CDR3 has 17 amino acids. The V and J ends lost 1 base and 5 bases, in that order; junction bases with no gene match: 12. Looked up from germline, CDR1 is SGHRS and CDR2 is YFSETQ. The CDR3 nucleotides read TGCGCCAGCAGCTTGACCCTAGCGGCCGCGTCCCACAATGAGCAGTTCTTC. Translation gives CASSLTLAAASHNEQFF.

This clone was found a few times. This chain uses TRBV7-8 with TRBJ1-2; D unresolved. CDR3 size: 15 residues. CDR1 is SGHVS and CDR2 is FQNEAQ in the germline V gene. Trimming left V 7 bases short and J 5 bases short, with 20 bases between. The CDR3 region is CASTKRQGFGYGYTF. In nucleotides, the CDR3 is TGTGCCAGCACCAAGCGCCAAGGTTTTGGGTATGGCTACACCTTC. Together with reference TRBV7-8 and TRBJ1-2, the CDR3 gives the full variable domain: GAGVSQSPRYKVAKRGQDVALRCDPISGHVSLFWYQQALGQGPEFLTYFQNEAQLDKSGLPSDRFFAERPEGSVSTLKIQRTQQEDSAVYLCASTKRQGFGYGYTFGSGTRLTVV.

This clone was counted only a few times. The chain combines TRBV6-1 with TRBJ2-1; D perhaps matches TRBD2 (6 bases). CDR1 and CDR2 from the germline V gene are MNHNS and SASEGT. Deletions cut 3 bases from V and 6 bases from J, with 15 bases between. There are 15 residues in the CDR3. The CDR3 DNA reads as TGTGCCAGCAGTGACGGGCCGGAGGGTGTCAATGAGCAGTTCTTC. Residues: CASSDGPEGVNEQFF.

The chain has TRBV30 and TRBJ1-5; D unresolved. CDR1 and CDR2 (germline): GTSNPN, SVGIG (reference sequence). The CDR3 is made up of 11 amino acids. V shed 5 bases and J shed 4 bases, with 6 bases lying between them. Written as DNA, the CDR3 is TGTGCCTGGGGACTAAATCAGCCCCAGCATTTT. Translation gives CAWGLNQPQHF.

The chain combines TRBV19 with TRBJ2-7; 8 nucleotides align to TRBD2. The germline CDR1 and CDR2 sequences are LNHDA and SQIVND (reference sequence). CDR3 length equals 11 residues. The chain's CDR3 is CASRGGYEQYF. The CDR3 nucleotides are TGTGCATCACGGGGGGGCTACGAGCAGTACTTC.

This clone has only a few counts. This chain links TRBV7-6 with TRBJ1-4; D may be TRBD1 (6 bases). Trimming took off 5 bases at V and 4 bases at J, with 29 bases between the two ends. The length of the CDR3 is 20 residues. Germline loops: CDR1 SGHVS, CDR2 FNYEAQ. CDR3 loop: CASSPQTGSAPAKRNEKLFF. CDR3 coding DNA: TGTGCCAGCAGCCCTCAAACAGGGTCGGCCCCCGCCAAGCGTAATGAAAAACTGTTTTTT.

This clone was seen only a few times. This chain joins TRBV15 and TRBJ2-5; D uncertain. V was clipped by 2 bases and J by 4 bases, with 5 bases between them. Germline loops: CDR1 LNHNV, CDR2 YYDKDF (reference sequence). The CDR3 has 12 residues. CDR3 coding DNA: TGTGCCACCAGCAGATCAGGAGAGACCCAGTACTTC. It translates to CATSRSGETQYF.

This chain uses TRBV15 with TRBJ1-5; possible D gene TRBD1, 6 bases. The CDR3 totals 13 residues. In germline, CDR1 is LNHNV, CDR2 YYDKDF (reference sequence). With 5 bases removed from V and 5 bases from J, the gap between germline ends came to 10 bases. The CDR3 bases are TGTGCCACCAGCCTGGGACATCATCAGCCCCAGCATTTT. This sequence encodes CATSLGHHQPQHF.

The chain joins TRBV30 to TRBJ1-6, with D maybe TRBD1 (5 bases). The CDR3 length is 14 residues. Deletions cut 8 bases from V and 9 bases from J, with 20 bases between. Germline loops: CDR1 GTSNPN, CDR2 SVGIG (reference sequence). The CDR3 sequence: CAGAGGLSSSPLHF. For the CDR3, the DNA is TGTGCCGGCGCGGGGGGACTCTCAAGTTCACCCCTCCACTTT. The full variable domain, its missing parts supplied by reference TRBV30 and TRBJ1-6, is SQTIHQWPATLVQPVGSPLSLECTVEGTSNPNLYWYRQAAGRGLQLLFYSVGIGQISSEVPQNLSASRPQDRQFILSSKKLLLSDSGFYLCAGAGGLSSSPLHFGNGTRLTVT.

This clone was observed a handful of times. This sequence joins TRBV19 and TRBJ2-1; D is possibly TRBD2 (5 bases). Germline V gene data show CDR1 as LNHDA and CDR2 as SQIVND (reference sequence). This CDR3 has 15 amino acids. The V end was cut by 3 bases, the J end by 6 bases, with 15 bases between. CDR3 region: CASSITGVQSNEQFF. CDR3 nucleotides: TGTGCCAGTAGTATCACCGGGGTCCAGAGCAATGAGCAGTTCTTC.

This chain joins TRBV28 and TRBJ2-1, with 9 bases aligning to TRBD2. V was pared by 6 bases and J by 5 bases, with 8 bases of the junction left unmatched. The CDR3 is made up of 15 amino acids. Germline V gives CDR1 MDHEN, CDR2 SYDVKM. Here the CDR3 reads CASRRLADINNEQFF. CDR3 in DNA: TGTGCCAGCAGGCGACTAGCGGATATTAACAATGAGCAGTTCTTC.

CDR3 residues: CASSYPGTSINEQFF. For the CDR3, the DNA is TGTGCCAGCAGTTACCCCGGGACAAGCATCAATGAGCAGTTCTTC. The chain uses TRBV28 and TRBJ2-1; possible D gene TRBD1, 6 bases. Trimming pared 4 bases from V and 6 bases from J, leaving 16 bases between. The CDR3 length is 15 residues. Per the germline V gene, CDR1 is MDHEN and CDR2 is SYDVKM.